Listed here are 21 T cell receptor beta chains from one sample, sequenced in a study of cytomegalovirus exposure and HLA in healthy donors. PCR used 60 Vbeta primers and 13 Jbeta primers. The table came from immunoSEQ multiplex PCR; TCRdb's copy has only in-frame clones and leaves some out. The sample lists about 130,000 clones; around 72% were seen once. The sequenced sample was PBMCs. All receptors come from a human donor in good health.

V usage is TRBV19 and J usage is TRBJ1-2, with D possibly TRBD1 on 6 matching bases. Trimming cost V 7 bases and J 8 bases, with 20 bases left between them. The CDR3 runs 14 residues. Germline CDR1 and CDR2: LNHDA and SQIVND (reference sequence). The CDR3 DNA reads TGTGCCAGTACCAACAGGGATCCTCGTTACGGCTACACCTTC. This sequence encodes CASTNRDPRYGYTF.

The gene calls are TRBV5-3 and TRBJ2-7, with D maybe TRBD2 (5 bases). TRBV5-3 is flagged as an ORF with uncertain function. The V end lost 4 bases, the J end lost 0 bases, and 17 bases lay between the germline ends. CDR3 length: 16 residues. This CDR3 is CARSLLQRKDSYEQYF. The CDR3 bases are TGTGCCAGAAGCCTCCTACAGCGGAAGGACTCCTACGAGCAGTACTTC.

The chain links TRBV11-1 to TRBJ2-1; 14 positions agree with TRBD2. The CDR3 length is 13 residues. With 6 bases clipped from V and 13 bases from J, the junction kept 5 bases outside the gene matches. The germline V gene has CDR1 SGHAT and CDR2 FQDESV (reference sequence). Here the CDR3 DNA reads TGTGCCAGCAGTCACGGACTAGCGGGGGGCCAGTTCTTC. Translating gives CASSHGLAGGQFF. The full variable domain, its missing parts supplied by reference TRBV11-1 and TRBJ2-1, is EAEVAQSPRYKITEKSQAVAFWCDPISGHATLYWYRQILGQGPELLVQFQDESVVDDSQLPKDRFSAERLKGVDSTLKIQPAELGDSAMYLCASSHGLAGGQFFGPGTRLTVL.

This clone was observed once. This rearrangement joins TRBV6-6 to TRBJ2-3; 7 bases map to TRBD2. Germline-derived CDR1 and CDR2 are MNHNY and SVGAGI (reference sequence). The junction had 10 bases not matched to a gene; V was cut back by 9 bases and J by 10 bases. This CDR3 has 12 residues. As DNA, the CDR3 is TGTGCCAGTAGAGATTATGCGGGAGCGCAGTATTTT. It yields the protein CASRDYAGAQYF.

There are a few counts of this clone. V and J are TRBV27 and TRBJ1-6; possible D gene TRBD1, 6 bases. V lost 4 bases to trimming and J lost 12 bases, with 16 bases between them. CDR3 size: 14 residues. The germline V gene has CDR1 MNHEY and CDR2 SMNVEV (reference sequence). The CDR3 is CASSSRDTPIPLHF. DNA for the CDR3: TGTGCCAGCAGTTCCCGGGACACCCCCATACCCCTCCACTTT.

This chain uses TRBV12-5 with TRBJ2-2; 7 bases match TRBD1. Germline CDR1 is LGHNT and CDR2 is FRNRAP. The CDR3 has 17 amino acids. V dropped 2 bases and J dropped 3; count of bases not matched to a gene: 9. CDR3 sequence: CASGLLRQGDYTGELFF. The CDR3 coding sequence is TGTGCTAGTGGTTTGCTTCGACAGGGTGATTACACCGGGGAGCTGTTTTTT.

This chain uses TRBV19 with TRBJ2-5; 10 bases align to TRBD1. Germline assignment: CDR1 LNHDA and CDR2 SQIVND (reference sequence). V lost 4 bases to trimming and J lost 4 bases; unmatched junction nucleotides: 6. This CDR3 has 15 amino acids. The CDR3 DNA sequence: TGTGCCAGTAGTACGCCGGGACAGGGGTCAGAGACCCAGTACTTC. Protein product: CASSTPGQGSETQYF.

The V gene is TRBV19, the J gene TRBJ2-3; D is perhaps TRBD1 (6 bases). V lost 9 bases, J lost 1 base, and 8 bases lay in between. This CDR3 has 12 amino acids. Germline loops: CDR1 LNHDA, CDR2 SQIVND (reference sequence). The CDR3 nucleotides read TGTGCCAGACAGGGACGCACAGATACGCAGTATTTT. Its protein is CARQGRTDTQYF. Full variable domain (rest looked up from reference TRBV19 and TRBJ2-3): DGGITQSPKYLFRKEGQNVTLSCEQNLNHDAMYWYRQDPGQGLRLIYYSQIVNDFQKGDIAEGYSVSREKKESFPLTVTSAQKNPTAFYLCARQGRTDTQYFGPGTRLTVL.

This chain joins TRBV11-1 and TRBJ2-1, with TRBD1 matching 8 bases. V lost 2 bases, J lost 0 bases, and 6 bases stayed unmatched. This CDR3 is 17 amino acids long. CDR1 and CDR2 (germline): SGHAT, FQDESV (reference sequence). The CDR3 region has the DNA TGTGCCAGCAGCTTATACAGGGGGTTTAGCTCCTACAATGAGCAGTTCTTC. This translates into CASSLYRGFSSYNEQFF.

V gene TRBV19 combines with J gene TRBJ2-1; possible D gene TRBD1, 6 bases. Trimming took 4 bases from V and 1 from J, leaving 8 bases between them. This CDR3 has 14 amino acids. Germline CDR1 is LNHDA and CDR2 is SQIVND (reference sequence). This CDR3 reads CASSSTGSYNEQFF. The CDR3 nucleotides are TGTGCCAGTAGTAGTACAGGGTCCTACAATGAGCAGTTCTTC.

The genes are TRBV28 and TRBJ1-2, with TRBD1 as a possible D gene (5 bases). V was trimmed by 6 bases and J by 5 bases, leaving 16 bases between them. This CDR3 is 14 amino acids long. CDR1 MDHEN and CDR2 SYDVKM come from the germline V gene. CDR3 protein: CASRTGAGGYGYTF. As DNA, the CDR3 is TGTGCCAGCAGAACCGGGGCTGGAGGGTATGGCTACACCTTC.

The chain joins TRBV27 to TRBJ2-1; 12 bases agree with TRBD2. This CDR3 has 15 residues. From germline, CDR1 is MNHEY and CDR2 SMNVEV (reference sequence). V was pared by 2 bases and J by 7 bases, with 3 bases of the junction left unmatched. The CDR3 DNA sequence: TGTGCCAGCAGTTTAACTAGCGGGAGGAGGAATGAGCAGTTCTTC. Encoded protein: CASSLTSGRRNEQFF.

This clone was counted only a few times. The genes are TRBV28 and TRBJ2-7, with 13 nucleotides matching TRBD2. The CDR3 covers 15 residues. The V gene's germline CDR1 is MDHEN and CDR2 SYDVKM. With V trimmed by 2 bases and J by 6 bases, 4 bases remained unmatched. The CDR3 coding sequence is TGTGCCAGCAGTTTACTTGGACTAGCGGGAGTCGAGCAGTACTTC. Its protein is CASSLLGLAGVEQYF.

The count of this clone is one. The chain couples TRBV4-1 to TRBJ2-7; D perhaps matches TRBD2 (6 bases). Trimming cost V 5 bases and J 3 bases, with 20 bases left between them. Germline V gene data show CDR1 as MGHRA and CDR2 as YSYEKL. The CDR3 is 16 amino acids. Here the CDR3 DNA reads TGCGCCAGCAGCTTACAAGGGGCAGGAGGGATCTACGAGCAGTACTTC. Translating gives CASSLQGAGGIYEQYF.

The chain has TRBV11-2 and TRBJ2-1, with D possibly TRBD2 on 6 matching bases. The V gene's germline CDR1 is SGHAT and CDR2 FQNNGV. The CDR3 runs to 13 residues. Trimming cost V 5 bases and J 3 bases, with 8 bases left between them. CDR3 sequence: CASSRGLYNEQFF. CDR3 coding DNA: TGTGCCAGCAGCCGGGGACTCTACAATGAGCAGTTCTTC.

The table lists this clone with a few counts. The chain is built from TRBV30 and TRBJ2-1, with D possibly TRBD1 on 5 matching bases. The CDR3 is 14 residues long. Germline-derived CDR1 and CDR2 are GTSNPN and SVGIG (reference sequence). Trimming removed 3 bases at V and 6 bases at J, with 15 bases between. CDR3 nucleotides: TGTGCCTGGAGCCCCAGTGGGGCGTCCAATGAGCAGTTCTTC. It codes for CAWSPSGASNEQFF.

The rearrangement uses TRBV5-1 and TRBJ2-1; TRBD1 might be the D (6 bases). CDR3 size: 15 residues. V was cut by 4 bases and J by 2 bases, with 13 bases left in between. Germline CDR1 reads SGHRS; CDR2 reads YFSETQ. CDR3 bases: TGCGCCAGCAGCCTGAAGACAGGTACCTACAATGAGCAGTTCTTC. It specifies CASSLKTGTYNEQFF.

The V gene is TRBV4-3, the J gene TRBJ2-3, with 12 nucleotides matching TRBD2. The V gene end was trimmed by 5 bases and the J gene end by 4 bases; junction bases not matched to a gene: 10. Germline V gene data show CDR1 as LGHNA and CDR2 as YSLEER. The CDR3 has 17 residues. CDR3 loop: CASSRVPSGGGSDTQYF. The CDR3 nucleotides read TGCGCCAGCAGCAGAGTGCCTAGCGGGGGGGGGTCAGATACGCAGTATTTT.

The gene calls are TRBV9 and TRBJ2-6; perhaps TRBD2 as D (6 bases). V lost 4 bases and J 0 bases, leaving 17 bases between the germline ends. Germline assignment: CDR1 SGDLS and CDR2 YYNGEE. The length of the CDR3 is 18 residues. In DNA form, the CDR3 reads TGTGCCAGCAGCTCCACCGGGGGAGCCCTCTCTGGGGCCAACGTCCTGACTTTC. This codes for CASSSTGGALSGANVLTF.

The chain recombines TRBV30 with TRBJ1-6; D ambiguous. Germline V gene data show CDR1 as GTSNPN and CDR2 as SVGIG (reference sequence). Trimming shortened V by 7 bases and J by 7 bases, and 14 bases separated the two germline ends. There are 13 residues in the CDR3. The CDR3 spells CASLLRRNSPLHF. The CDR3, as DNA: TGTGCCTCCCTGCTTCGCAGGAATTCACCCCTCCACTTT.

This clone was counted between two and nine times. This chain connects TRBV30 to TRBJ1-5; D is undetermined. The CDR3 contains 13 residues. The V and J ends lost 0 bases and 4 bases respectively, with 7 bases between them. CDR1 is GTSNPN and CDR2 is SVGIG in the germline V gene (reference sequence). CDR3 protein: CAWSVSSNQPQHF. The CDR3 coding sequence is TGTGCCTGGAGTGTATCTTCGAATCAGCCCCAGCATTTT.